Presented here are 24 T cell receptor beta chains from one specimen sequenced in a study of T cells in Graves' hyperthyroidism and ophthalmopathy. It was RNA transcripts that yielded the amplified TCR beta CDR3 regions. Primed by the HTBI set, a first-round RT-PCR was run on the TCR CDR3. TCRdb redid the calling of the multiplex PCR reads with MiXCR, one entry per CDR3 protein. The table lists about 640,000 distinct CDR3 sequences, around 20% of them singletons. Specimen: blood. The receptors were sampled from a man under 40 with Graves' ophthalmopathy.

There are many counts of this clonotype. The rearrangement links TRBV5-5 to TRBJ1-1; the D gene is possibly TRBD1 (6 bases). Germline V CDR1 and CDR2: SGHKS, YYEKEE (reference sequence). CDR3 size: 13 residues. V dropped 4 bases and J dropped 8 bases, with 15 bases sitting between them. The CDR3 DNA sequence: TGTGCCAGCAGCGACGACAGGTCCTGGGAAGCTTTCTTT. Translated: CASSDDRSWEAFF.

This clonotype has more than one count but fewer than ten. V is TRBV5-1 and J is TRBJ2-5; perhaps TRBD2 as D (5 bases). Deletions cut 5 bases from V and 2 bases from J, with 10 bases between. This CDR3 contains 13 residues. CDR1 SGHRS and CDR2 YFSETQ come from the germline V gene. CDR3 in DNA: TGCGCCAGCAGTCAGCGGTGGCAAGAGACCCAGTACTTC. Protein sequence: CASSQRWQETQYF.

This clonotype occurred many times. The chain combines TRBV3-1 with TRBJ1-1, with TRBD1 as a possible D gene (5 bases). V was cut by 4 bases and J by 4 bases, with 10 bases left in between. The CDR3 has 13 amino acids. The germline CDR1 and CDR2 sequences are LGHDT and YNNKEL (reference sequence). CDR3 DNA sequence: TGTGCCAGCAGCCCCCCTGGGGGCACTGAAGCTTTCTTT. Translation gives CASSPPGGTEAFF.

This clonotype was recorded many times. This chain links TRBV6-1 with TRBJ1-6; D not certain. Germline CDR1 and CDR2: MNHNS and SASEGT. The CDR3 has 15 amino acids. V was clipped by 7 bases and J by 7 bases, with 17 bases between them. The CDR3 protein is CASNIFGTANSPLHF. The CDR3 DNA sequence: TGTGCCAGCAACATCTTTGGTACTGCGAATTCACCCCTCCACTTT.

The rearrangement joins TRBV28 to TRBJ2-5; 9 bases align to TRBD2. Looked up from germline, CDR1 is MDHEN and CDR2 is SYDVKM. V trimming: 7 bases; J trimming: 0 bases; junction bases outside the gene matches: 15. The CDR3 consists of 18 residues. As DNA, the CDR3 is TGTGCCAGCACCCATGGGGCGGGAGGGCCCGAAGACCAAGAGACCCAGTACTTC. This translates into CASTHGAGGPEDQETQYF.

The chain employs TRBV6-5 and TRBJ1-5, with D possibly TRBD1 on 6 matching bases. Trimming stripped 4 bases from V and 1 base from J, with 8 bases between. Germline CDR1 is MNHEY and CDR2 is SVGAGI. The CDR3 extends over 14 amino acids. The CDR3 sequence: CASSSGESNQPQHF. The DNA of the CDR3 is TGTGCCAGCAGTTCAGGGGAGAGCAATCAGCCCCAGCATTTT.

This chain uses TRBV20-1 with TRBJ2-1; D is possibly TRBD2 (6 bases). Germline CDR1 and CDR2: DFQATT and SNEGSKA (reference sequence). Trimming took 3 bases from V and 4 from J, leaving 13 bases between them. This CDR3 spans 14 amino acids. CDR3 DNA: TGCAGTGCTAGTAATAGCGGCAGATACAATGAGCAGTTCTTC. Its protein is CSASNSGRYNEQFF.

In its sample, this clonotype was seen many times. This chain joins TRBV28 and TRBJ1-5; D uncertain. This CDR3 spans 14 amino acids. V lost 5 bases and J 4 bases, leaving 12 bases between the germline ends. The V gene's germline CDR1 is MDHEN and CDR2 SYDVKM. The CDR3 DNA follows: TGTGCCAGCAGTCCGGGCCCGAAGAATCAGCCCCAGCATTTT. This sequence encodes CASSPGPKNQPQHF.

This clonotype was counted between two and nine times. The J gene is TRBJ2-5, the V gene TRBV20-1; 8 nucleotides line up with TRBD1. The CDR3 contains 14 residues. Germline V CDR1 and CDR2: DFQATT, SNEGSKA (reference sequence). With V trimmed by 0 bases and J by 5 bases, 5 bases remained unmatched. CDR3 region: CSAREPDRDETQYF. CDR3 bases: TGCAGTGCTAGAGAACCGGACAGGGACGAGACCCAGTACTTC.

The chain carries TRBV20-1 and TRBJ1-5; no definite D call. Per the germline V gene, CDR1 is DFQATT and CDR2 is SNEGSKA (reference sequence). This CDR3 contains 12 residues. V gave up 2 bases and J gave up 5 bases, with 7 bases separating them. The CDR3 nucleotides are TGCAGTGCTAGATTTGGGGATCAGCCCCAGCATTTT. Its protein product is CSARFGDQPQHF.

The rearrangement joins TRBV27 to TRBJ2-1, with 10 bases matching TRBD2. From germline, CDR1 is MNHEY and CDR2 SMNVEV (reference sequence). V shed 3 bases and J 0 bases; nucleotides not matched to a gene: 8. This CDR3 has 18 amino acids. The CDR3 spells CASSLYYTSGISYNEQFF. Here the CDR3 DNA reads TGTGCCAGCAGTTTGTATTACACTAGCGGGATCTCCTACAATGAGCAGTTCTTC.

The table lists this clonotype with a few counts. This chain connects TRBV5-1 to TRBJ2-2; TRBD2 matches 10 bases. Germline V gene data show CDR1 as SGHRS and CDR2 as YFSETQ. The CDR3 length is 16 residues. V was pared by 1 base and J by 6 bases, with 6 bases of the junction left unmatched. In DNA, the CDR3 is TGCGCCAGCAGCTTGAGAGCGGGAGGGACATCCGGGGAGCTGTTTTTT. Amino acids: CASSLRAGGTSGELFF.

This clonotype was observed many times. The rearrangement links TRBV5-6 to TRBJ1-2, with D possibly being TRBD1 (5 bases). The CDR3 sequence is 15 residues long. V shed 2 bases and J shed 0 bases, with 11 bases lying between them. CDR1 and CDR2 (germline): SGHDT, YYEEEE. In DNA form, the CDR3 reads TGTGCCAGCAGCTTCGGGACCGACGCTAACTATGGCTACACCTTC. This translates into CASSFGTDANYGYTF.

This clonotype was recorded a few times. The J gene is TRBJ2-5, the V gene TRBV7-6; D is perhaps TRBD1 (5 bases). The V gene's germline CDR1 is SGHVS and CDR2 FNYEAQ. The V end lost 1 base, the J end lost 2 bases, and 17 bases lay between the germline ends. The CDR3 runs 17 residues. The CDR3 DNA sequence: TGTGCCAGCAGCTTAGGTGTCCCGACAGAAATACAAGAGACCCAGTACTTC. This encodes CASSLGVPTEIQETQYF.

The J gene is TRBJ1-5, the V gene TRBV27, with 9 bases aligning to TRBD1. CDR1 MNHEY and CDR2 SMNVEV come from the germline V gene (reference sequence). Trimming took 4 bases from V and 5 from J; bases not matched to a gene: 0. CDR3 size: 13 residues. For the CDR3, the DNA is TGTGCCAGCAGTTACAGGGGGCATCAGCCCCAGCATTTT. Residues: CASSYRGHQPQHF.

The CDR3 DNA reads as TGTGCCAGCAGTGCTTCCGGGACGGGGTACTACGAGCAGTACTTC. Protein sequence: CASSASGTGYYEQYF. V usage is TRBV27 and J usage is TRBJ2-7; perhaps D is TRBD1 or TRBD2 (5 bases each). The CDR3 contains 15 residues. The V end lost 5 bases, the J end lost 3 bases, and 17 bases lay between the germline ends. Per the germline V gene, CDR1 is MNHEY and CDR2 is SMNVEV (reference sequence).

The table lists this clonotype with a few counts. The chain employs TRBV4-1 and TRBJ2-1; possibly TRBD1 for D (5 bases). Germline-derived CDR1 and CDR2 are MGHRA and YSYEKL. V lost 0 bases and J lost 2, with 8 bases in between. The CDR3 covers 15 residues. In DNA, the CDR3 is TGCGCCAGCAGCCAAGACCCAGGGCCCTACAATGAGCAGTTCTTC. Translated, it gives CASSQDPGPYNEQFF.

The V call is TRBV9, the J call TRBJ2-7; 9 nucleotides agree with TRBD2. With 0 bases clipped from V and 6 bases from J, the junction kept 7 bases outside the gene matches. The CDR3 loop spans 15 amino acids. Germline lookup yields CDR1 SGDLS and CDR2 YYNGEE. The chain's CDR3 is CASSVEGTSLGEQYF. CDR3 sequence (DNA): TGTGCCAGCAGCGTAGAAGGGACTAGCTTAGGCGAGCAGTACTTC.

The chain joins TRBV7-9 to TRBJ2-5, with 8 bases that match TRBD2. The germline V gene has CDR1 SEHNR and CDR2 FQNEAQ (reference sequence). This CDR3 contains 17 residues. J lost 0 bases, V lost 5 bases, and 11 bases had no gene match. In DNA form, the CDR3 reads TGTGCCAGCAGCGTAGTGGGTAGCGGGGAATACCAAGAGACCCAGTACTTC. Its protein is CASSVVGSGEYQETQYF.

This clonotype has more than one count but fewer than ten. V gene TRBV20-1 combines with J gene TRBJ1-4, with unresolved D. Deletions cut 0 bases from V and 8 bases from J, with 10 bases between. The germline gives CDR1 DFQATT, CDR2 SNEGSKA (reference sequence). The CDR3 loop spans 13 amino acids. CDR3 coding DNA: TGCAGTGCTAGAGACAGCAAGGAGGAAAAACTGTTTTTT. Amino acid sequence: CSARDSKEEKLFF.

V is TRBV10-3 and J is TRBJ2-1; 8 bases map to TRBD2. J lost 8 bases, V lost 2 bases, and 2 bases had no gene match. The CDR3 is 13 residues long. Germline V CDR1 and CDR2: ENHRY, SYGVKD. CDR3 region: CAISESGSYEQFF. In DNA, the CDR3 is TGTGCCATCAGTGAGAGCGGGAGCTATGAGCAGTTCTTC.

This clonotype showed up many times. The V call is TRBV30, the J call TRBJ2-5, with 14 bases that match TRBD2. With 0 bases clipped from V and 5 bases from J, the junction kept 17 bases outside the gene matches. The CDR3 is 20 residues long. The germline gives CDR1 GTSNPN, CDR2 SVGIG (reference sequence). As DNA, the CDR3 is TGTGCCTGGAGTGTACGCCGGACTAGCGGGAGGATACTGTTTGCGGAGACCCAGTACTTC. Amino acids: CAWSVRRTSGRILFAETQYF.

CDR3 sequence: CASSVGGETQYF. In DNA form, the CDR3 reads TGTGCCAGCAGCGTAGGTGGCGAGACCCAGTACTTC. The chain carries TRBV9 and TRBJ2-5; D uncertain. Germline assignment: CDR1 SGDLS and CDR2 YYNGEE. The CDR3 sequence is 12 residues long. V was trimmed by 0 bases and J by 5 bases, leaving 5 bases between them. Using reference TRBV9 and TRBJ2-5 for the parts outside the CDR3, the full variable domain is DSGVTQTPKHLITATGQRVTLRCSPRSGDLSVYWYQQSLDQGLQFLIQYYNGEERAKGNILERFSAQQFPDLHSELNLSSLELGDSALYFCASSVGGETQYFGPGTRLLVL.

The genes are TRBV7-9 and TRBJ1-4, with D possibly TRBD1 on 5 matching bases. The ends were cut back, 1 base at V and 0 bases at J, with 9 bases in the middle. There are 16 residues in the CDR3. The germline V gene encodes CDR1 SEHNR and CDR2 FQNEAQ (reference sequence). The chain's CDR3 is CASSLVGDPTNEKLFF. In DNA, the CDR3 is TGTGCCAGCAGCTTAGTTGGGGACCCAACTAATGAAAAACTGTTTTTT.